The 2 T cell receptor beta chains below were found in one sample sequenced in a study of beta chain features in type 1 diabetes. The study reverse transcribed the entire isolated RNA, so it sequenced expressed TCRB transcripts. Data came from immunoSEQ multiplex PCR; TCRdb stores just in-frame clones and leaves some out. This table has about 250,000 clones, 14% appearing once. The specimen was naive CD4+ T cells from blood. The receptor set was obtained from a woman aged 40 to 49 in good health.

This clone has a handful of counts. The chain employs TRBV5-6 and TRBJ1-2; 9 bases align to TRBD1. CDR3 length equals 16 residues. V gave up 2 bases and J gave up 4 bases; unmatched junction bases: 9. Germline V gene sequence: CDR1 SGHDT, CDR2 YYEEEE. The CDR3, as DNA: TGTGCCAGCAGCTTCTTGGACAGGGGCCCCTTCTATGGCTACACCTTC. As protein: CASSFLDRGPFYGYTF.

The sample holds a few counts of this clone. The chain links TRBV7-9 to TRBJ2-1; 7 bases map to TRBD1. The length of the CDR3 is 15 residues. Trimming cost V 5 bases and J 7 bases; bases outside gene matches: 11. In germline, CDR1 is SEHNR, CDR2 FQNEAQ (reference sequence). The chain's CDR3 is CASSTYRGQENEQFF. The CDR3 bases are TGTGCCAGCAGCACATACCGAGGACAGGAAAATGAGCAGTTCTTC.